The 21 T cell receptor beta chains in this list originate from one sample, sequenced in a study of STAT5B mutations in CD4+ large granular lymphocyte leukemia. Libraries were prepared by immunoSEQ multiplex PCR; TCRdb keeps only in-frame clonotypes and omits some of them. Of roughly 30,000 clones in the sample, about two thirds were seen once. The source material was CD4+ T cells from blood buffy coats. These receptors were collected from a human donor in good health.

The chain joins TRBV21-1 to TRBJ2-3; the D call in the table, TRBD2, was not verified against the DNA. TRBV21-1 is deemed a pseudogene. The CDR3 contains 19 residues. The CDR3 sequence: CASSKGQNPGLAGPDTQYF. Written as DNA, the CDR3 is TGTGCCAGCAGCAAAGGGCAGAACCCGGGACTAGCGGGACCAGATACGCAGTATTTT.

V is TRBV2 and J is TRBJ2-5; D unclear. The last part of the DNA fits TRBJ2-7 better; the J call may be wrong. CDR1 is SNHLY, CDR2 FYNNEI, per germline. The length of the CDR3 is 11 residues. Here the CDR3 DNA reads TGTGCCATAAACAGCGACTACGAGCAGTACTTC. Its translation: CAINSDYEQYF.

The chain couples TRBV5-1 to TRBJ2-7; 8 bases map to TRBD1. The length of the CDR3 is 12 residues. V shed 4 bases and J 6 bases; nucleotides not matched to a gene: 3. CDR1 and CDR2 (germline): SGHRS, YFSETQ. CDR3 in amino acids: CASSIDRGEQYV. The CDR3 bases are TGCGCCAGCAGCATTGACAGGGGCGAGCAGTACGTC.

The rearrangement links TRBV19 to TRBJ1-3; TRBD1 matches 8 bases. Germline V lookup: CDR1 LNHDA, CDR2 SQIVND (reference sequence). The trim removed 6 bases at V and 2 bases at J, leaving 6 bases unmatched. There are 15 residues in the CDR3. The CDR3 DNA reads TGTGCCAGTAGAAACAGGGGGATGACTGGAAACACCATATATTTT. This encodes CASRNRGMTGNTIYF.

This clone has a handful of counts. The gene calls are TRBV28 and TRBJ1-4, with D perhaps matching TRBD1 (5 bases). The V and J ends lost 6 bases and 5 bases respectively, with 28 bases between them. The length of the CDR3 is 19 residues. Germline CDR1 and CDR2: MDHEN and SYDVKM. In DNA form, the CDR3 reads TGTGCCAGCAGCCCAAGGGGTTTCAGGTATCCTTTACAAAATGAAAAACTGTTTTTT. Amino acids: CASSPRGFRYPLQNEKLFF. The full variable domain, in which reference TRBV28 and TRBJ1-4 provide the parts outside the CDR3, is DVKVTQSSRYLVKRTGEKVFLECVQDMDHENMFWYRQDPGLGLRLIYFSYDVKMKEKGDIPEGYSVSREKKERFSLILESASTNQTSMYLCASSPRGFRYPLQNEKLFFGSGTQLSVL.

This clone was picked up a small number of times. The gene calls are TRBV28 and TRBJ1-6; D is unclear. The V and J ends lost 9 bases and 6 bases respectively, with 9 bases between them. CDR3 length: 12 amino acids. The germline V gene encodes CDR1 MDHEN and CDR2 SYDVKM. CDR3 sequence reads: CASGITNSPLHF. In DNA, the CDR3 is TGTGCCAGTGGGATTACTAATTCACCCCTCCACTTT.

CDR3 region: CASSEAGETQYF. CDR3 nucleotides: TGTGCCAGCAGTGAAGCCGGGGAGACCCAGTACTTC. The J gene is TRBJ2-5, the V gene TRBV2; D gene ambiguous. The CDR3 contains 12 residues. The germline gives CDR1 SNHLY, CDR2 FYNNEI. The V gene lost 0 bases and the J gene lost 5 bases, with 4 bases spanning the gap.

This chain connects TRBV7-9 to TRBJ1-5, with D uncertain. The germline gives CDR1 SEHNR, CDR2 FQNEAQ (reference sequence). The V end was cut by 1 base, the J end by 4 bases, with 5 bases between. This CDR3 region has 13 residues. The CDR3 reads CASSLGPNQPQHF. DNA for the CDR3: TGTGCCAGCAGCTTAGGCCCTAATCAGCCCCAGCATTTT.

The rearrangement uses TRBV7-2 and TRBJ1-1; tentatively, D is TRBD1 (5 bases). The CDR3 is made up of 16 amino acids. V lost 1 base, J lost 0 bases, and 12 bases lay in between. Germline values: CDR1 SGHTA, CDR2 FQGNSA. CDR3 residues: CASSLVPGSMNTEAFF. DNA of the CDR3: TGTGCCAGCAGCTTAGTTCCAGGGTCCATGAACACTGAAGCTTTCTTT.

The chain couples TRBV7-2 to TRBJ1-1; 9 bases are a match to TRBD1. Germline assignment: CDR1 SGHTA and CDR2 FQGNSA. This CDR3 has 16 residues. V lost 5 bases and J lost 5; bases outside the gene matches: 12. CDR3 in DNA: TGTGCCAGCAGCCAAGGACAGGGGAGAGGTAGTACTGAAGCTTTCTTT. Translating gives CASSQGQGRGSTEAFF.

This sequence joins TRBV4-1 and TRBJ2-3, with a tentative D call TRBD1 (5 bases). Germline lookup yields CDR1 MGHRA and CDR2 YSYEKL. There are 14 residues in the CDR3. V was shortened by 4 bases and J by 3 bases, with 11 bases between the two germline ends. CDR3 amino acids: CASSRGRETDTQYF. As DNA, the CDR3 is TGCGCCAGCAGCCGGGGCAGGGAAACAGATACGCAGTATTTT.

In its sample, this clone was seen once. In DNA, the CDR3 is TGTGCCAGCAGTGAAGTCCCGACAGGGGTGAACACTGAAGCTTTCTTT. Protein: CASSEVPTGVNTEAFF. The rearrangement uses TRBV6-1 and TRBJ1-1, with TRBD1 matching over 8 bases. V was pared by 1 base and J by 0 bases, with 4 bases of the junction left unmatched. The germline V gene has CDR1 MNHNS and CDR2 SASEGT. The CDR3 covers 16 residues.

The CDR3 nucleotides are TGTGCCAGTAGTAGTATTTCAGTAAACTCTAATCAGCCCCAGCATTTT. It is translated as CASSSISVNSNQPQHF. The chain couples TRBV19 to TRBJ1-5; unclear D gene. The CDR3 loop spans 16 amino acids. CDR1 is LNHDA and CDR2 is SQIVND in the germline V gene (reference sequence). The ends were cut back, 4 bases at V and 4 bases at J, with 17 bases in the middle.

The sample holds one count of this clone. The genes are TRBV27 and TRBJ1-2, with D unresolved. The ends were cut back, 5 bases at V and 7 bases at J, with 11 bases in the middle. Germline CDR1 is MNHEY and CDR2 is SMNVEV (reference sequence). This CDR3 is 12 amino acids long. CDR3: CASSPPRGGYTF. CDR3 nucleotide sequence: TGTGCCAGCAGTCCCCCCCGGGGTGGCTACACCTTC.

In DNA, the CDR3 is TGTGCCAGCAGTTTTCCAGGTCGGCTTAACTATGGCTACACCTTC. Its protein is CASSFPGRLNYGYTF. The rearrangement joins TRBV28 to TRBJ1-2; D gene uncertain. CDR3 size: 15 residues. Germline values: CDR1 MDHEN, CDR2 SYDVKM. V was trimmed by 3 bases and J by 1 base, leaving 12 bases between them.

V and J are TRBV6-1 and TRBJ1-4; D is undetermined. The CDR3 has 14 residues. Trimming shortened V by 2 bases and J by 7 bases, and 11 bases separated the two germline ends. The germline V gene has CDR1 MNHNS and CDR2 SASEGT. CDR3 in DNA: TGTGCCAGCAGTGAAATCGACTTGGGTGAAAAACTGTTTTTT. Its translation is CASSEIDLGEKLFF.

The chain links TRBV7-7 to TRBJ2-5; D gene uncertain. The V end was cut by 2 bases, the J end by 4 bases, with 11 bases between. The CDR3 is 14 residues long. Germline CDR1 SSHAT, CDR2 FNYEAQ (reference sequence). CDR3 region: CASSLNPGRETQYF. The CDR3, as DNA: TGTGCCAGCAGCTTAAACCCGGGCAGAGAGACCCAGTACTTC.

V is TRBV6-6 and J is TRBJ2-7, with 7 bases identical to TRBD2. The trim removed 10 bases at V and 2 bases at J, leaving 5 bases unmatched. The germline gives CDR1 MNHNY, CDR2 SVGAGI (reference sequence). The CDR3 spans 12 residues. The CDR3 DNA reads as TGTGCCATTTCGGGAGGTACCTACGAGCAGTACTTC. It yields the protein CAISGGTYEQYF.

The CDR3 region has the DNA TGTGCCACCAGCAGAGGGGACAGGTGGAATTCACCCCTCCACTTT. This codes for CATSRGDRWNSPLHF. This chain uses TRBV15 with TRBJ1-6, with 8 bases that match TRBD1. After removal of 1 base from V and 7 bases from J, the junction contained 3 bases not matched to a gene. The CDR3 totals 15 residues. The germline V gene encodes CDR1 LNHNV and CDR2 YYDKDF (reference sequence).

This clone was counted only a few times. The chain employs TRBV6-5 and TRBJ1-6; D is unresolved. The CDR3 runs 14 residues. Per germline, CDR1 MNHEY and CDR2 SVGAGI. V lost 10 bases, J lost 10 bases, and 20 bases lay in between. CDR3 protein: CATSDRWSSSPLHF. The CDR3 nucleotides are TGTGCCACCTCCGACCGTTGGTCGTCATCACCCCTCCACTTT.

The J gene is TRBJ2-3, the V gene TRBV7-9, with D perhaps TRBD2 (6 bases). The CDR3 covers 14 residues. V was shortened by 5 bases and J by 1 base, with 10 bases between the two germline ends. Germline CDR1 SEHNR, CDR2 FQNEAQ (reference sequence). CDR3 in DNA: TGTGCCAGCAGCCCCCCGGGGGGCACAGATACGCAGTATTTT. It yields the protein CASSPPGGTDTQYF. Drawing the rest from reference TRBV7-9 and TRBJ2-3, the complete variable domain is DTGVSQNPRHKITKRGQNVTFRCDPISEHNRLYWYRQTLGQGPEFLTYFQNEAQLEKSRLLSDRFSAERPKGSFSTLEIQRTEQGDSAMYLCASSPPGGTDTQYFGPGTRLTVL.